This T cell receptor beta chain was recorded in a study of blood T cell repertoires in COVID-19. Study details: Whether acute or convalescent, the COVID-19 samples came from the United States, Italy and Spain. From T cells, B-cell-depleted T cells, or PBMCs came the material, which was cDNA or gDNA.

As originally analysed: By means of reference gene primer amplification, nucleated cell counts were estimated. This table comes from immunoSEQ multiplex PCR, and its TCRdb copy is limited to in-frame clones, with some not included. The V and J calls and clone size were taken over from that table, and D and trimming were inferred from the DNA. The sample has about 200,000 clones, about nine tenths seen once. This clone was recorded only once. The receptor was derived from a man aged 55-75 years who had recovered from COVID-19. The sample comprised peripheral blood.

The CDR3 here is CASSKSQGATGELFF. CDR3 in DNA: TGTGCCAGTAGTAAGAGCCAGGGGGCAACCGGGGAGCTGTTTTTT. The V and J genes are TRBV19 and TRBJ2-2; 8 bases match TRBD1. The length of the CDR3 is 15 residues. Per the germline V gene, CDR1 is LNHDA and CDR2 is SQIVND (reference sequence). V was clipped by 4 bases and J by 5 bases; unmatched bases: 6.